This T cell receptor (beta chain) emerged from a study of cytomegalovirus exposure and HLA in healthy donors. The V and J ends lost 1 base and 5 bases, in that order; junction bases with no gene match: 12. Germline V gives CDR1 MGHRA, CDR2 YSYEKL. This CDR3 spans 17 amino acids. Note on this clone: Antigen unknown.

It was with 60 Vbeta and 13 Jbeta primers that the PCR ran. Repertoires were generated with immunoSEQ multiplex PCR, while TCRdb's copy carries only in-frame clones and drops some. The sample gives around 72,000 clones, 60% to 75% of which show up once; roughly 21% is in the top ten. Study outcomes and limitations: Analyzed later, association rates of TCRs varied across HLA loci, with DRB1 most and HLA-C fewest. TCR beta chain V- and J-gene trimming was linked, in a later analysis, to a missense variant in DCLRE1C. Per published accounts, TCR beta sequences correctly predicted the HLA-A and HLA-B alleles of most subjects.

The specimen sequenced was PBMCs. This receptor was taken from a man aged 40-50 years in good health and CMV-seropositive. The chain has TRBV4-1 and TRBJ2-7, with 9 bases that match TRBD1. The CDR3 DNA follows: TGCGCCAGCAGCCAAGTATCAGCGGGGACAGGGTACAACGAGCAGTACTTC. Translating gives CASSQVSAGTGYNEQYF.